This T cell receptor (beta chain) was obtained from a study of early T cells in non-severe SARS-CoV-2 infection. The study's findings and limits: The matching step, a VDJdb search, favored anti-spike CD8 responses and missed private and CD4 specificities.

Separate cDNA molecules each had unique molecular identifiers attached to them. TCRdb reanalysed the 5' RACE reads using MiXCR and keeps one entry per CDR3 protein. The sample comprises tens of thousands of distinct CDR3 sequences, under 15% of which are singletons, and around 2.8% rests with the top ten. Worth noting for this clonotype: Its antigen is currently unknown.

The CDR3 loop spans 15 amino acids. Germline V gene lookup returns CDR1 KGHSH and CDR2 LQKENI. V lost 4 bases and J 8 bases, leaving 20 bases between the germline ends. The sample in question was whole blood, obtained at baseline. The J gene is TRBJ1-1, the V gene TRBV18; D may be TRBD1 (6 bases). The sequence came from an adult who was a healthcare worker with PCR-confirmed SARS-CoV-2 infection or an uninfected control (not recorded which). DNA of the CDR3: TGTGCCAGCTCACTGCCCTCGAGGGGGTCGGCGGAAGCTTTCTTT. Residues: CASSLPSRGSAEAFF. The complete variable domain, with remaining parts taken from reference TRBV18 and TRBJ1-1, reads NAGVMQNPRHLVRRRGQEARLRCSPMKGHSHVYWYRQLPEEGLKFMVYLQKENIIDESGMPKERFSAEFPKEGPSILRIQQVVRGDSAAYFCASSLPSRGSAEAFFGQGTRLTVV.